Listed here is a single T cell receptor beta chain. The sample has other DNA sequences that encode this CDR3 too. This entry belongs to a study of shared clonotypes between healthy human individuals. Data came from immunoSEQ multiplex PCR; TCRdb stores just in-frame clones and leaves some out. Altogether about 2.4 million clones are present, roughly 93% being singletons, with the ten largest covering 0.36%. The V gene lost 4 bases and the J gene lost 7 bases, with 8 bases spanning the gap. This CDR3 contains 12 residues. The V gene's germline CDR1 is SEHNR and CDR2 FQNEAQ (reference sequence). The TCR comes from a man between 18 and 29 years old in good health. Some clones in this sample may be carry-over from other donors' samples. What was sequenced was naive CD4+ T cells from PBMCs. Indicated subset: CD45RA+ positively selected. The chain combines TRBV7-9 with TRBJ1-5; D is undetermined. CDR3 nucleotides: TGTGCCAGCAGCTCCTCTATCCAGCCCCAGCATTTT. The encoded protein is CASSSSIQPQHF.